These 27 T cell receptor beta chains came from one sample sequenced in a study of blood T cell repertoires in COVID-19. Assay used: immunoSEQ multiplex PCR; TCRdb lists only in-frame clones, some missing. Altogether roughly 220,000 clones are present, around 84% being singletons, with the ten largest covering roughly 1.4%. The sample taken for sequencing was peripheral blood. Every receptor here comes from a woman aged 40 to 49 who had recovered from COVID-19.

The rearrangement joins TRBV9 to TRBJ2-5; no clear D gene. The V end was cut by 7 bases, the J end by 5 bases, with 15 bases between. CDR1 and CDR2 from the germline V gene are SGDLS and YYNGEE. This CDR3 has 13 amino acids. The CDR3 DNA follows: TGTGCCAGCCAATCCCCACATTCGGAGACCCAGTACTTC. It encodes CASQSPHSETQYF.

CDR3 sequence reads: CASSIDLERGMNEQFF. The CDR3 bases are TGTGCCAGTAGTATAGATCTTGAGCGGGGGATGAATGAGCAGTTCTTC. The chain couples TRBV19 to TRBJ2-1, with 8 bases that match TRBD2. Germline assignment: CDR1 LNHDA and CDR2 SQIVND (reference sequence). CDR3 length: 16 amino acids. Losses at the gene ends were 0 bases for V and 7 bases for J; bases not matched to a gene: 8. Complete variable domain (other parts from reference TRBV19 and TRBJ2-1): DGGITQSPKYLFRKEGQNVTLSCEQNLNHDAMYWYRQDPGQGLRLIYYSQIVNDFQKGDIAEGYSVSREKKESFPLTVTSAQKNPTAFYLCASSIDLERGMNEQFFGPGTRLTVL.

This chain joins TRBV4-3 and TRBJ2-2; TRBD1 aligns across 8 bases. Per the germline V gene, CDR1 is LGHNA and CDR2 is YSLEER. With 0 bases clipped from V and 0 bases from J, the junction kept 12 bases outside the gene matches. The CDR3 is 20 amino acids. CDR3: CASSQDSIGTGYSNTGELFF. CDR3 in DNA: TGCGCCAGCAGCCAAGATAGTATAGGGACAGGCTACTCGAACACCGGGGAGCTGTTTTTT.

This chain connects TRBV28 to TRBJ2-7; 8 nucleotides match TRBD1. The CDR3 is 15 residues long. The trim removed 6 bases at V and 4 bases at J, leaving 11 bases unmatched. CDR1 MDHEN and CDR2 SYDVKM come from the germline V gene. The CDR3 spells CASRGGQEASYEQYF. The CDR3 DNA follows: TGTGCCAGCAGGGGGGGACAGGAGGCCTCTTACGAGCAGTACTTC.

The chain's CDR3 is CASSLPGINEQFF. The CDR3 bases are TGTGCCAGCAGTTTACCAGGGATCAATGAGCAGTTCTTC. The V call is TRBV28, the J call TRBJ2-1, with D possibly matching TRBD1 (5 bases). V was pared by 2 bases and J by 6 bases, with 8 bases between. The germline V gene has CDR1 MDHEN and CDR2 SYDVKM. This CDR3 comprises 13 residues. Based on the CDR3 plus reference TRBV28 and TRBJ2-1, the full variable domain is DVKVTQSSRYLVKRTGEKVFLECVQDMDHENMFWYRQDPGLGLRLIYFSYDVKMKEKGDIPEGYSVSREKKERFSLILESASTNQTSMYLCASSLPGINEQFFGPGTRLTVL.

The chain joins TRBV18 to TRBJ1-6, with D perhaps matching TRBD1 (6 bases). The CDR3 length is 14 residues. CDR1 is KGHSH and CDR2 is LQKENI in the germline V gene. V dropped 3 bases and J dropped 9 bases, with 12 bases sitting between them. CDR3 in DNA: TGTGCCAGCTCACCCCGCCAGGGGATTTCACCCCTCCACTTT. Amino acids: CASSPRQGISPLHF.

This chain uses TRBV30 with TRBJ1-4; D remains ambiguous. In germline, CDR1 is GTSNPN, CDR2 SVGIG (reference sequence). V shed 0 bases and J shed 8 bases, with 7 bases lying between them. The CDR3 loop spans 12 amino acids. CDR3 DNA: TGTGCCTGGAGTGTAAGTCGGGAAAAACTGTTTTTT. Translating gives CAWSVSREKLFF.

This rearrangement joins TRBV11-3 to TRBJ2-2; D might be TRBD1 (6 bases). The germline V and J ends were trimmed by 2 bases and 4 bases, with 20 bases remaining between them. Looked up from germline, CDR1 is SGHNT and CDR2 is YENEEA. This CDR3 has 18 amino acids. In DNA form, the CDR3 reads TGTGCCAGCAGCTTAAGCCGCCTTGGGACATCTACCACCGGGGAGCTGTTTTTT. Protein: CASSLSRLGTSTTGELFF.

The rearrangement links TRBV18 to TRBJ1-1; weak D call: TRBD1 (6 bases). V was shortened by 3 bases and J by 3 bases, with 14 bases between the two germline ends. Germline lookup yields CDR1 KGHSH and CDR2 LQKENI. This CDR3 spans 15 amino acids. CDR3 coding DNA: TGTGCCAGCTCACCGACTACAGGGTCGGACACTGAAGCTTTCTTT. Protein product: CASSPTTGSDTEAFF.

CDR3 sequence: CASSINASPNTEAFF. Written as DNA, the CDR3 is TGTGCCAGTAGTATCAACGCTAGTCCGAACACTGAAGCTTTCTTT. The rearrangement links TRBV19 to TRBJ1-1; D gene ambiguous. The CDR3 contains 15 residues. V was cut by 3 bases and J by 1 base, with 12 bases left in between. From germline, CDR1 is LNHDA and CDR2 SQIVND (reference sequence).

This sequence joins TRBV7-9 and TRBJ2-6; perhaps TRBD1 as D (6 bases). Per the germline V gene, CDR1 is SEHNR and CDR2 is FQNEAQ (reference sequence). Trimming took 7 bases from V and 0 from J, leaving 13 bases between them. The CDR3 is made up of 16 amino acids. The CDR3 spells CASKRQAPSGANVLTF. The CDR3 nucleotides read TGTGCCAGCAAACGACAGGCCCCCTCTGGGGCCAACGTCCTGACTTTC.

The chain joins TRBV6-1 to TRBJ2-7; the D is unclear. The CDR3 is 12 amino acids. V lost 3 bases to trimming and J lost 2 bases, with 5 bases between them. Germline loops: CDR1 MNHNS, CDR2 SASEGT. CDR3 coding DNA: TGTGCCAGCAGTGATACAGCCTACGAGCAGTACTTC. It encodes CASSDTAYEQYF.

This sequence joins TRBV19 and TRBJ2-6; D remains ambiguous. Looked up from germline, CDR1 is LNHDA and CDR2 is SQIVND (reference sequence). The CDR3 is 14 residues long. V was shortened by 5 bases and J by 4 bases, with 9 bases between the two germline ends. The DNA for the CDR3 is TGTGCCAGTAGTCCCCGCGCCGGGGCCAACGTCCTGACTTTC. Its protein is CASSPRAGANVLTF. Supplemented by reference TRBV19 and TRBJ2-6, the full variable domain reads DGGITQSPKYLFRKEGQNVTLSCEQNLNHDAMYWYRQDPGQGLRLIYYSQIVNDFQKGDIAEGYSVSREKKESFPLTVTSAQKNPTAFYLCASSPRAGANVLTFGAGSRLTVL.

Worth noting for this clone: Other DNA sequences from this sample encode an identical CDR3 as well. The chain combines TRBV5-1 with TRBJ1-1, with D maybe TRBD1 (5 bases). Trimming shortened V by 0 bases and J by 0 bases, and 6 bases separated the two germline ends. The CDR3 is 14 amino acids. Germline V lookup: CDR1 SGHRS, CDR2 YFSETQ. The CDR3 loop reads CASSLAGMNTEAFF. The CDR3, as DNA: TGCGCCAGCAGCTTGGCAGGGATGAACACTGAAGCTTTCTTT.

The chain uses TRBV12-3 or TRBV12-4 and TRBJ2-7, with D tentatively TRBD2 (5 bases). The CDR3 consists of 13 residues. Trimming pared 3 bases from V and 7 bases from J, leaving 13 bases between. CDR3 nucleotide sequence: TGTGCCAGCAGTTTGCGGGTGAGCTGGGAGCAGTACTTC. This encodes CASSLRVSWEQYF.

The chain combines TRBV28 with TRBJ2-7; 7 bases fit TRBD1. Germline V gives CDR1 MDHEN, CDR2 SYDVKM. Trimming removed 3 bases from V and 2 bases from J; junction bases left unmatched: 7. CDR3 length equals 15 residues. The CDR3 loop reads CASSFSRGLTYEQYF. CDR3 in DNA: TGTGCCAGCAGTTTCTCTAGGGGGCTGACCTACGAGCAGTACTTC. Combining the CDR3 with reference TRBV28 and TRBJ2-7 gives the whole variable domain DVKVTQSSRYLVKRTGEKVFLECVQDMDHENMFWYRQDPGLGLRLIYFSYDVKMKEKGDIPEGYSVSREKKERFSLILESASTNQTSMYLCASSFSRGLTYEQYFGPGTRLTVT.

This clone was counted between two and nine times. The chain recombines TRBV5-1 with TRBJ2-1; D perhaps matches TRBD2 (7 bases). Trimming pared 0 bases from V and 0 bases from J, leaving 19 bases between. Germline-derived CDR1 and CDR2 are SGHRS and YFSETQ. CDR3 size: 19 residues. CDR3 amino acids: CASSLGISGGPSSYNEQFF. Here the CDR3 DNA reads TGCGCCAGCAGCTTGGGTATCTCGGGGGGCCCGAGCTCCTACAATGAGCAGTTCTTC. Based on the CDR3 plus reference TRBV5-1 and TRBJ2-1, the full variable domain is KAGVTQTPRYLIKTRGQQVTLSCSPISGHRSVSWYQQTPGQGLQFLFEYFSETQRNKGNFPGRFSGRQFSNSRSEMNVSTLELGDSALYLCASSLGISGGPSSYNEQFFGPGTRLTVL.

The rearrangement uses TRBV7-2 and TRBJ1-4, with D possibly TRBD1 on 5 matching bases. V lost 2 bases to trimming and J lost 6 bases, with 13 bases between them. Germline V gene sequence: CDR1 SGHTA, CDR2 FQGNSA. The CDR3 is 15 residues long. The CDR3 DNA sequence: TGTGCCAGCAGCTTAAGGCCGGGCAGGGATGAAAAACTGTTTTTT. The encoded protein is CASSLRPGRDEKLFF.

The V gene is TRBV11-3, the J gene TRBJ2-1, with TRBD2 matching over 8 bases. The CDR3 contains 15 residues. The J segment lost 2 bases and the V segment lost 5 bases, leaving 5 bases of the junction unmatched. Germline V lookup: CDR1 SGHNT, CDR2 YENEEA. The CDR3 here is CASSKRGGPYNEQFF. As DNA, the CDR3 is TGTGCCAGCAGCAAACGGGGGGGCCCCTACAATGAGCAGTTCTTC.

This clone was seen a single time. The gene calls are TRBV4-2 and TRBJ1-4; 8 bases align to TRBD1. The CDR3 length is 15 residues. Germline CDR1 LGHNA, CDR2 YNFKEQ. V shed 2 bases and J 14 bases; nucleotides not matched to a gene: 13. This CDR3 reads CASSQPDRGGPWLFF. In DNA, the CDR3 is TGTGCCAGCAGCCAACCCGACAGGGGAGGTCCGTGGCTGTTTTTT.

The J gene is TRBJ2-3, the V gene TRBV6-4; 12 positions match TRBD2. V shed 0 bases and J 3 bases; nucleotides not matched to a gene: 13. The CDR3 has 20 amino acids. CDR1 MRHNA and CDR2 SNTAGT come from the germline V gene. CDR3 residues: CASSDSFISLAGGPTDTQYF. As DNA, the CDR3 is TGTGCCAGCAGTGACTCCTTCATCTCCCTAGCGGGGGGGCCGACAGATACGCAGTATTTT.

Concerning this clone itself: Other DNA variants within this sample encode the same CDR3. The V call is TRBV4-3, the J call TRBJ2-7; 7 bases fit TRBD1. Germline V lookup: CDR1 LGHNA, CDR2 YSLEER. The V and J ends lost 0 bases and 1 base, in that order; junction bases with no gene match: 3. The CDR3 runs to 15 residues. CDR3 in amino acids: CASSQDPGGSYEQYF. The CDR3, as DNA: TGCGCCAGCAGCCAAGATCCAGGGGGATCCTACGAGCAGTACTTC.

This clone was seen once. The CDR3 DNA follows: TGCGCCAGCAGCTTAGGAGTGAGGGATTTAGGGGAGACCCAGTACTTC. This encodes CASSLGVRDLGETQYF. The genes are TRBV5-1 and TRBJ2-5; D is perhaps TRBD2 (5 bases). The CDR3 extends over 16 amino acids. CDR1 is SGHRS and CDR2 is YFSETQ in the germline V gene. Trimming removed 2 bases from V and 5 bases from J, with 19 bases in between.

This rearrangement joins TRBV5-1 to TRBJ1-5; TRBD1 agrees at 10 bases. Unmatched junction bases numbered 4, after V lost 4 bases and J lost 3 bases. The CDR3 runs 15 residues. Germline V gene sequence: CDR1 SGHRS, CDR2 YFSETQ. CDR3 in DNA: TGCGCCAGCAGCCCCGGGACAGGGGACAATCAGCCCCAGCATTTT. Residues: CASSPGTGDNQPQHF.

The V gene is TRBV4-2, the J gene TRBJ1-3; 7 nucleotides agree with TRBD1. J lost 0 bases, V lost 0 bases, and 5 bases had no gene match. The CDR3 consists of 17 residues. The germline V gene has CDR1 LGHNA and CDR2 YNFKEQ. The CDR3 spells CASSQETGLSSGNTIYF. CDR3 in DNA: TGTGCCAGCAGCCAAGAGACAGGGTTATCCTCTGGAAACACCATATATTTT.

The CDR3 nucleotides are TGTGCCTGGAGTGTACAAGGGGGTCAGCCCCAGCATTTT. It translates to CAWSVQGGQPQHF. The chain carries TRBV30 and TRBJ1-5; maybe TRBD1 (6 bases). The CDR3 has 13 residues. Germline V gene lookup returns CDR1 GTSNPN and CDR2 SVGIG (reference sequence). V was pared by 0 bases and J by 6 bases, with 9 bases between.

This sequence joins TRBV23-1 and TRBJ1-2, with 11 bases identical to TRBD1. TRBV23-1 is an ORF, with its function uncertain. The CDR3 runs to 18 residues. Trimming removed 0 bases from V and 0 bases from J; junction bases left unmatched: 6. This CDR3 reads CASSQSIKDRGPNYGYTF. The DNA for the CDR3 is TGCGCCAGCAGTCAATCGATAAAGGACAGGGGGCCTAACTATGGCTACACCTTC.